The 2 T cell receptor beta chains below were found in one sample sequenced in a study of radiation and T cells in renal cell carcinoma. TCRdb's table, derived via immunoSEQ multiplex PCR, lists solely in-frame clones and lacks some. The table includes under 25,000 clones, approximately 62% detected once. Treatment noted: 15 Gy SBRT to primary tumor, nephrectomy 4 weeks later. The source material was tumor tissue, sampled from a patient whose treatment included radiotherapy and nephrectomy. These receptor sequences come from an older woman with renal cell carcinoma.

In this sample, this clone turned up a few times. CDR3 sequence: CASSEIGDRGFYGYTF. The CDR3 DNA reads as TGTGCCAGCAGTGAAATTGGAGACAGGGGGTTCTATGGCTACACCTTC. This sequence joins TRBV6-1 and TRBJ1-2, with 9 bases identical to TRBD1. Germline CDR1 reads MNHNS; CDR2 reads SASEGT. This CDR3 region has 16 residues. With 2 bases clipped from V and 4 bases from J, the junction kept 8 bases outside the gene matches.

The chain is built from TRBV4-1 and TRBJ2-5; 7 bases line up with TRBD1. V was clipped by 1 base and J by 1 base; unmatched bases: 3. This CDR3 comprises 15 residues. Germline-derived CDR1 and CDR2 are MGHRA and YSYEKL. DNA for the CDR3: TGCGCCAGCAGCCAAGCCCGGGACAGCCAAGAGACCCAGTACTTC. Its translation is CASSQARDSQETQYF.